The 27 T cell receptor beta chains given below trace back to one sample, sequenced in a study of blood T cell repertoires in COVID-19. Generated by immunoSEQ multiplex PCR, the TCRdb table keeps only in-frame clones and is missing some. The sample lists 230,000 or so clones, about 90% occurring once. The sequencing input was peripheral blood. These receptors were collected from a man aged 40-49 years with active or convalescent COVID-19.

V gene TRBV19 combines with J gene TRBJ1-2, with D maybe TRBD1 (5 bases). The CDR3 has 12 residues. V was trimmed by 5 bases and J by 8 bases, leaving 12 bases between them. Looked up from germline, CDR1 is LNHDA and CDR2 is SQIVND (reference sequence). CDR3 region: CASSAGLGGYTF. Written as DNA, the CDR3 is TGTGCCAGTAGTGCGGGACTTGGGGGCTACACCTTC.

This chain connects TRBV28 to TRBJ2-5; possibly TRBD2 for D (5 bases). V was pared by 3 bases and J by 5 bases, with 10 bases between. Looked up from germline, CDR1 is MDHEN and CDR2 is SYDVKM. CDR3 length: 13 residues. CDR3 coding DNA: TGTGCCAGCAGTTTCGCGGGTCGGGAGACCCAGTACTTC. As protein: CASSFAGRETQYF.

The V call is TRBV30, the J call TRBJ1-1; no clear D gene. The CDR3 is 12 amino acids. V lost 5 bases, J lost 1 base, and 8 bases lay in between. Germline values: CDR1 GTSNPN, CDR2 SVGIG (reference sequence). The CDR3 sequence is CAWGFQNTEAFF. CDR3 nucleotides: TGTGCCTGGGGGTTCCAGAACACTGAAGCTTTCTTT.

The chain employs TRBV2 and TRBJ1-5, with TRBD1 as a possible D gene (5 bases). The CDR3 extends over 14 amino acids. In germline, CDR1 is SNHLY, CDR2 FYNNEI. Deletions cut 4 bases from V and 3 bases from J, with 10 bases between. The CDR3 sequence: CASSASGNNQPQHF. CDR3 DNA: TGTGCCAGCAGTGCGTCAGGGAACAATCAGCCCCAGCATTTT.

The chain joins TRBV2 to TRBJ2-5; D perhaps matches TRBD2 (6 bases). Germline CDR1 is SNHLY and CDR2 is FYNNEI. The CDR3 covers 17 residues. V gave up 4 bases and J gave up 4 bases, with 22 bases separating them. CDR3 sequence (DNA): TGTGCCAGCAGTGTTCGGACCGGGACTCCAACCCCAGAGACCCAGTACTTC. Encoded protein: CASSVRTGTPTPETQYF.

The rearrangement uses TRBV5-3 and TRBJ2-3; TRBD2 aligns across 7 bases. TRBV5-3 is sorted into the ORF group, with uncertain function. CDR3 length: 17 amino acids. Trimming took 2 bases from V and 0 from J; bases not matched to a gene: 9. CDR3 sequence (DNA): TGTGCCAGAAGCTTAATGGAAGCGGGGTCTAGCACAGATACGCAGTATTTT. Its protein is CARSLMEAGSSTDTQYF.

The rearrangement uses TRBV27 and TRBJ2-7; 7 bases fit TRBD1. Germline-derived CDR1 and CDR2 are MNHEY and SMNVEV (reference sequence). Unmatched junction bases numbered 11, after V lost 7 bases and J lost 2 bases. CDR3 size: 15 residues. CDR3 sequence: CASIPLGQRTYEQYF. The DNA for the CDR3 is TGTGCCAGCATCCCCCTGGGACAGCGGACCTACGAGCAGTACTTC.

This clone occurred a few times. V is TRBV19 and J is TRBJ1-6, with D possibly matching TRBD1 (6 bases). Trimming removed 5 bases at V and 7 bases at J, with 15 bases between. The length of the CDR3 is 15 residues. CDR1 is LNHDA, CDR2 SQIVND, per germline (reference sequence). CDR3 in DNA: TGTGCCAGTAGTCTACCCCAGGGGCGGAATTCACCCCTCCACTTT. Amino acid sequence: CASSLPQGRNSPLHF.

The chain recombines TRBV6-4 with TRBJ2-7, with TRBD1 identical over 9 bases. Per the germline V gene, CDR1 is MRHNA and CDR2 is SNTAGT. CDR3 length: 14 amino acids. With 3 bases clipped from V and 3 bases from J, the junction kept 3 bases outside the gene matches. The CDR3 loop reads CASSEGTGNYEQYF. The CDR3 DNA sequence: TGTGCCAGCAGTGAAGGGACAGGGAACTACGAGCAGTACTTC.

The DNA of the CDR3 is TGTGCCAGCAGCTTACTCAGGAACTATGGCTACACCTTC. Protein product: CASSLLRNYGYTF. The V and J genes are TRBV11-2 and TRBJ1-2, with D unclear. The V end was cut by 2 bases, the J end by 2 bases, with 6 bases between. The CDR3 spans 13 residues. Germline values: CDR1 SGHAT, CDR2 FQNNGV.

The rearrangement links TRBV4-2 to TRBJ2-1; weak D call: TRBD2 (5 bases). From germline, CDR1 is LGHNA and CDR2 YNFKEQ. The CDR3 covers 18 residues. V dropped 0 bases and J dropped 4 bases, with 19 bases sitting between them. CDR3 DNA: TGTGCCAGCAGCCAAGATAGGTCTAGCACATCCGTATACAATGAGCAGTTCTTC. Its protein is CASSQDRSSTSVYNEQFF.

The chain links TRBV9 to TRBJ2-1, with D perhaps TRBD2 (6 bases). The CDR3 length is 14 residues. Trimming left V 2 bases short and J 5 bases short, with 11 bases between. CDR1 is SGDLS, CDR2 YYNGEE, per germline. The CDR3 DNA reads TGTGCCAGCAGCGTCTCGGGACTTAACAATGAGCAGTTCTTC. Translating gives CASSVSGLNNEQFF.

The CDR3 DNA sequence: TGTGCCAGCAGTACAAGGACAGGGTCTACCTACGAGCAGTACTTC. Translating gives CASSTRTGSTYEQYF. J is TRBJ2-7 and V is TRBV6-5, with 8 positions matching TRBD1. This CDR3 comprises 15 residues. J lost 2 bases, V lost 5 bases, and 8 bases had no gene match. Per germline, CDR1 MNHEY and CDR2 SVGAGI.

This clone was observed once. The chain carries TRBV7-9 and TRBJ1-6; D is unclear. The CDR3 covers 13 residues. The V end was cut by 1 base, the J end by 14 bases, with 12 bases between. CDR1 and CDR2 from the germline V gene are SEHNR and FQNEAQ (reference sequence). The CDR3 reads CASSLGGTLALHF. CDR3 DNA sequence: TGTGCCAGCAGCTTAGGCGGTACCTTGGCCCTCCACTTT. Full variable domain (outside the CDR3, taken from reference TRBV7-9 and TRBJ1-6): DTGVSQNPRHKITKRGQNVTFRCDPISEHNRLYWYRQTLGQGPEFLTYFQNEAQLEKSRLLSDRFSAERPKGSFSTLEIQRTEQGDSAMYLCASSLGGTLALHFGNGTRLTVT.

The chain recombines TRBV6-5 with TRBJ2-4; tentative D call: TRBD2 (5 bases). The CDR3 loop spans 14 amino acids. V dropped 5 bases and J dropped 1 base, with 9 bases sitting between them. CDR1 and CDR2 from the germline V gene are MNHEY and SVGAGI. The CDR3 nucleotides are TGTGCCAGCAGTAGGGCGGGCGCCAAAAACATTCAGTACTTC. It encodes CASSRAGAKNIQYF.

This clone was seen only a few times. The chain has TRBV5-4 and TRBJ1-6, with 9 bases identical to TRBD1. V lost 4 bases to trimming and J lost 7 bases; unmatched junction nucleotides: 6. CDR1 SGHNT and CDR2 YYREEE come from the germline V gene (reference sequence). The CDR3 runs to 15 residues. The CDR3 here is CASSAPGQGNSPLHF. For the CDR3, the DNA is TGTGCCAGCAGCGCTCCGGGACAGGGCAATTCACCCCTCCACTTT.

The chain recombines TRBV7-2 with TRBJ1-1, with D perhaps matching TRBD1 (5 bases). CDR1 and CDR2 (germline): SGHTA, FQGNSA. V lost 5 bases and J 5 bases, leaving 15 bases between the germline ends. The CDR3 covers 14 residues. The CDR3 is CASSRGGSGTEAFF. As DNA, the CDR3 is TGTGCCAGCAGCCGCGGGGGGTCTGGGACTGAAGCTTTCTTT. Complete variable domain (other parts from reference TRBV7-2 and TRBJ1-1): GAGVSQSPSNKVTEKGKDVELRCDPISGHTALYWYRQSLGQGLEFLIYFQGNSAPDKSGLPSDRFSAERTGGSVSTLTIQRTQQEDSAVYLCASSRGGSGTEAFFGQGTRLTVV.

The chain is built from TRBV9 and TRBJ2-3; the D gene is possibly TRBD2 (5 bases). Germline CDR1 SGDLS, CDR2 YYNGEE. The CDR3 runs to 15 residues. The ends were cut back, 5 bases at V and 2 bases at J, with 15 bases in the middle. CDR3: CASSSDSLNTDTQYF. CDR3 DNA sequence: TGTGCCAGCAGTTCGGACTCCCTTAACACAGATACGCAGTATTTT. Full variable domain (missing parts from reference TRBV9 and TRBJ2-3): DSGVTQTPKHLITATGQRVTLRCSPRSGDLSVYWYQQSLDQGLQFLIQYYNGEERAKGNILERFSAQQFPDLHSELNLSSLELGDSALYFCASSSDSLNTDTQYFGPGTRLTVL.

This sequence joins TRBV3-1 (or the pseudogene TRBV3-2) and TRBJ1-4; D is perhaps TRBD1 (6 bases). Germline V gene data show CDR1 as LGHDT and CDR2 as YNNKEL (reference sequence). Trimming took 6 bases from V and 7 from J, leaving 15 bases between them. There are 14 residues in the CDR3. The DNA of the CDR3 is TGTGCCAGCAGTCAGCCCAGGGGCCGTGAAAAACTGTTTTTT. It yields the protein CASSQPRGREKLFF.

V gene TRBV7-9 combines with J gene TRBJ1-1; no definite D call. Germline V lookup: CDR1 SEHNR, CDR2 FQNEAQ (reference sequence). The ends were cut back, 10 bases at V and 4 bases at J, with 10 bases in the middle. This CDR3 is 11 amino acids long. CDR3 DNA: TGTGCCACCGCGAGGAGCACTGAAGCTTTCTTT. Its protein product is CATARSTEAFF.

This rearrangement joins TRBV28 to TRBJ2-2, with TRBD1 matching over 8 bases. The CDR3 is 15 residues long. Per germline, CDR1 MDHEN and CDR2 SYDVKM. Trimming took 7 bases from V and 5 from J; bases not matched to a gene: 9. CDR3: CASTGGQGGTGELFF. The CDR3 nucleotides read TGTGCCAGCACCGGTGGACAGGGTGGGACCGGGGAGCTGTTTTTT.

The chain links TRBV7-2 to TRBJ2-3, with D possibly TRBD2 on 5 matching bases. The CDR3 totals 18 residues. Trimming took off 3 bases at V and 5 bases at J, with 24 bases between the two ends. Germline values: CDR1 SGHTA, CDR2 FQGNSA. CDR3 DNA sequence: TGTGCCAGCAGCTTCCAACCGGCGGGTGTTTTCAGTGGAGATACGCAGTATTTT. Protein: CASSFQPAGVFSGDTQYF.

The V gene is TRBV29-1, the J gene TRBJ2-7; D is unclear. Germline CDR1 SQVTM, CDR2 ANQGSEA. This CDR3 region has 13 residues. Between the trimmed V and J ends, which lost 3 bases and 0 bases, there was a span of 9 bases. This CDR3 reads CSVDYAGSYEQYF. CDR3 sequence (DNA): TGCAGCGTTGATTATGCAGGCTCCTACGAGCAGTACTTC.

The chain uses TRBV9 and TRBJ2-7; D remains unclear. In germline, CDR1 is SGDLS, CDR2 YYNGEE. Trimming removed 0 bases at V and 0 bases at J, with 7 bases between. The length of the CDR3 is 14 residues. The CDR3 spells CASSVDQASYEQYF. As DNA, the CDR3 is TGTGCCAGCAGCGTAGATCAGGCCTCCTACGAGCAGTACTTC.

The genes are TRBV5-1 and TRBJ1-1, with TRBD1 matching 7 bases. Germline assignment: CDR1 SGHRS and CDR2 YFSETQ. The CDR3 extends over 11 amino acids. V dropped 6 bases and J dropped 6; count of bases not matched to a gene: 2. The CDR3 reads CASKQGPEAFF. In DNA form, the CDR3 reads TGCGCCAGCAAACAGGGGCCTGAAGCTTTCTTT.

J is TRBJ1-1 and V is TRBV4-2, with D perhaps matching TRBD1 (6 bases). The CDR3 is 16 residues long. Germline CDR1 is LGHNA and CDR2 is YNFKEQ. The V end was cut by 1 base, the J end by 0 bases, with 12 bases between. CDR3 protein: CASSQADRLMNTEAFF. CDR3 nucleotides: TGTGCCAGCAGCCAAGCTGACAGGCTAATGAACACTGAAGCTTTCTTT.

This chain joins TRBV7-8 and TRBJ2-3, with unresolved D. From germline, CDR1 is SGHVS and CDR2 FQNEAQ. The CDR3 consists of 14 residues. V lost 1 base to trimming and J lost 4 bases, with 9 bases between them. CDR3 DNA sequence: TGTGCCAGCAGCTTAGATCTAAATCCAGATACGCAGTATTTT. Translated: CASSLDLNPDTQYF.